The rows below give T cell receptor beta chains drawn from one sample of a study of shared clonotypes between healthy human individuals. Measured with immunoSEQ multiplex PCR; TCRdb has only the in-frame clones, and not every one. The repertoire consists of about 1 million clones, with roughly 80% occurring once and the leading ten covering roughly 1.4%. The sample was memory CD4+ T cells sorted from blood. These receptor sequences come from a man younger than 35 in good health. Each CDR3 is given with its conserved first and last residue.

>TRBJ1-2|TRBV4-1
CASSQPRQGFNYGYTF
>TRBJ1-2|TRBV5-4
CASSWGTENYGYTF
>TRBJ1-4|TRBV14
CASSRFQGEKLFF
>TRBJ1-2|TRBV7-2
CASSVTGVGYTF
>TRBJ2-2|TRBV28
CASIRGLAGSGELFF
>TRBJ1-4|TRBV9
CASSSSADDATNEKLFF
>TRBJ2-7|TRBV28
CASSLPTRGGGEQYF
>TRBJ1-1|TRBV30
CAWSRAIGNTEAFF
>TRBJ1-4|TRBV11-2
CASSPQRTVANEKLFF
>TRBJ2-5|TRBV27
CASIDLKAGGAQYF
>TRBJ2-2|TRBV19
CASSRTGTANTGELFF
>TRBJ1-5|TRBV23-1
CASSLNQGYSNQPQHF
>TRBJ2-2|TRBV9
CASSAGLGGTGELFF
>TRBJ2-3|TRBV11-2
CASSSGLAGVDTQYF
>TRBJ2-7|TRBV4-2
CASSQGGVPGQTYEQYF
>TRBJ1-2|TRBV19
CATRQGNNYGYTF
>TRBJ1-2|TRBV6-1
CASSILHTVSYGYTF
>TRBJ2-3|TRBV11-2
CASSSASGGSTDTQYF
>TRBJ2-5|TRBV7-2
CASSLPSTLQETQYF
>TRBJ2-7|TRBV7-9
CASSSTGQGYEQYF
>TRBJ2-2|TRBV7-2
CASQRQNTGELFF
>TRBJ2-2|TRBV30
CAWSRGTAIYANTGELFF
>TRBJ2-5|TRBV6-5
CASSFTGTGETQYF
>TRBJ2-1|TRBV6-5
CASRHLAGKNEQFF
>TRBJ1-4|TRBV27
CASSHGTVEKLFF
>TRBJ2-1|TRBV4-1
CASSQDRSGSDYNEQFF
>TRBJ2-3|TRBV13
CASSFRQGNSGGRGDTQYF
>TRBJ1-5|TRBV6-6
CASSPGDRGDGQPQHF
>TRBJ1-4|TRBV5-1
CASSPGTGREKLFF
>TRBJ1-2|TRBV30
CAWSARASYGYTF
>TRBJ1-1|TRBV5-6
CASSLLAGAMNTEAFF
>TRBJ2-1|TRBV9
CASSTRSGGPYNEQFF
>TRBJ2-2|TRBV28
CASSWGGMNTGELFF
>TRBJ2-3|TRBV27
CASSWGGTDTQYF
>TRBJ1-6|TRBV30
CAWSPGYNSPLHF
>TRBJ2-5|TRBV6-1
CASSVQPRDSLGTQYF
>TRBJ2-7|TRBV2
CASSEGTALYEQYF
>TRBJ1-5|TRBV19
CASSIGLAGTQPQHF
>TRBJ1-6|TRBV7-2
CASSTQGQYNSPLHF
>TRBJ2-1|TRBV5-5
CASSFRTYNEQFF
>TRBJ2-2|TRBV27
CASRPGRHTGELFF
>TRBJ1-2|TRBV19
CASSMTGSNYGYTF